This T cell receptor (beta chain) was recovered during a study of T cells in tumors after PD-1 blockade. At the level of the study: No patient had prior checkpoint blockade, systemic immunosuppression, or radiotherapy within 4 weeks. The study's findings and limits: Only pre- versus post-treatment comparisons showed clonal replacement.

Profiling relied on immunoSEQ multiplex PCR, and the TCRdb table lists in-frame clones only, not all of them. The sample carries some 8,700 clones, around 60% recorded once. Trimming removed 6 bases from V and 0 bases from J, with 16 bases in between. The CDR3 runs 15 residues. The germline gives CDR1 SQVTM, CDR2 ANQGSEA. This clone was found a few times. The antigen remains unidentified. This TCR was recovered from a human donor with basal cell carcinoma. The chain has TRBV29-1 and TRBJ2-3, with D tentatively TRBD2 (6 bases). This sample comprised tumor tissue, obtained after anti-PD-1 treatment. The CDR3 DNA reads TGCAGCGTCGGTCTGGGGAGGACTAGCACAGATACGCAGTATTTT. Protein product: CSVGLGRTSTDTQYF.